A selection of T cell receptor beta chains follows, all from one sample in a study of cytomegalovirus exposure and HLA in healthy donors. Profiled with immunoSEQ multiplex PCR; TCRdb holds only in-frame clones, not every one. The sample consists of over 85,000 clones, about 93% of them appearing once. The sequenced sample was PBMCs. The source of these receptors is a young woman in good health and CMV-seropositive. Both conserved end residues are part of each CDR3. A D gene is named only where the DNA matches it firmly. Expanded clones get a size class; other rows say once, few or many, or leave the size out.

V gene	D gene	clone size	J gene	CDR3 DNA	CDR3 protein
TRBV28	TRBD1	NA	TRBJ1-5	TGTGCCAGCAGTAGAGGGGACAGGGCCAATCAGCCCCAGCATTTT	CASSRGDRANQPQHF
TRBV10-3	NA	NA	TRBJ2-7	TGTGCCATCAGTGACCATAAACGGGTCGAGCAGTACTTC	CAISDHKRVEQYF
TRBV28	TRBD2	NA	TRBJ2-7	TGTGCCAGCAGGCCCACCCTAGGGACTAGCGTAACCTACGAGCAGTACTTC	CASRPTLGTSVTYEQYF
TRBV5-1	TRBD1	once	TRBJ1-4	TGCGCCAGCAGCTTGGGACAGGGGAATAGTGAAAAACTGTTTTTT	CASSLGQGNSEKLFF
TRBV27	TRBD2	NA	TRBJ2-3	TGTGCCAGCAGCCCGACTAGCGGGAGGGCCTATACGCAGTATTTT	CASSPTSGRAYTQYF
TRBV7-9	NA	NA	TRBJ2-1	TGTGCCAGCCCCCGCGGGGTTTTCCGTTATTTCTTC	CASPRGVFRYFF
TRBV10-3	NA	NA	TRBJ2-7	TGTGCCATCAGTGATCAGGTTCTTCTGAGCTCCTACGAGCAGTACTTC	CAISDQVLLSSYEQYF
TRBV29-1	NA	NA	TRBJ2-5	TGCAGCGTTGGATTTGGCAGGGGCGACCGATTAGGGGACACAGGGCGGGAGACCCAGTACTTC	CSVGFGRGDRLGDTGRETQYF
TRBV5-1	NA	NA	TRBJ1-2	TGCGCCAGCAGCCAAGACGGAGACTATGGCTACACCTTC	CASSQDGDYGYTF
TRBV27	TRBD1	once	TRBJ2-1	TGTGCCAGCAGAACCCAGGGGGCAAGCTCCTACAATGAGCAGTTCTTC	CASRTQGASSYNEQFF
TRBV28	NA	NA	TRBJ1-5	TGTGCCAGCAGTTTAATCAGACAGCCCCAGCATTTT	CASSLIRQPQHF
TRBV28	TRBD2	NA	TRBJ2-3	TGTGCCAGTCTTACCGGGAGGGATTTTGATACGCAGTATTTT	CASLTGRDFDTQYF
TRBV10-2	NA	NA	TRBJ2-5	TGCGCCAGCAGTGAGTCGACTGAAGAGACCCAGTACTTC	CASSESTEETQYF
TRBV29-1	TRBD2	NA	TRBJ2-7	TGCAGCGTTGAAGGGACTAGCTTGTACGAGCAGTACTTC	CSVEGTSLYEQYF
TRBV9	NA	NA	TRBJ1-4	TGTGCCAGCTCCCGGGGATTTAGGGCAACTAATGAAAAACTGTTTTTT	CASSRGFRATNEKLFF
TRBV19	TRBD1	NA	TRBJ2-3	TGTGCCACTGGACAGGGGGCAGATACGCAGTATTTT	CATGQGADTQYF
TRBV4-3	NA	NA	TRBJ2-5	TGCGCCAGCAGCCAACGAGGCCGTCAAGAGACCCAGTACTTC	CASSQRGRQETQYF
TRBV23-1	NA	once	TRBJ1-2	TGCGCCAGCAGTCAAACCGGGGTTGGCTACACCTTC	CASSQTGVGYTF
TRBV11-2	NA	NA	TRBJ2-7	TGTGCCAGCAGCTTCGGGACTGGAGAGCAGTACTTC	CASSFGTGEQYF
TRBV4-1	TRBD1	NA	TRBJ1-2	TGCGCCAGCAGCCAACCTAAAGGGGGCAACTATGGCTACACCTTC	CASSQPKGGNYGYTF
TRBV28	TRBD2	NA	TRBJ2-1	TGTGCCAGCACCCTCCTAGCGGGAGGGCCCCATGAGCAGTTCTTC	CASTLLAGGPHEQFF
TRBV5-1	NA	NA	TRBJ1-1	TGCGCCAGCAGCTTGGATAGCTTGAACACTGAAGCTTTCTTT	CASSLDSLNTEAFF
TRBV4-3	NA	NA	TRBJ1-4	TGCGCCAGCAGCCAAGATGGGGGGTACACTAATGAAAAACTGTTTTTT	CASSQDGGYTNEKLFF
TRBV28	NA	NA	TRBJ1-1	TGTGCCAGCAGTTTACTCGACAGGATGATGAACACTGAAGCTTTCTTT	CASSLLDRMMNTEAFF
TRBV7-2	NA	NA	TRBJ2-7	TGTGCCAGCAGCTTAAAGGGGAACGAGCAGTACTTC	CASSLKGNEQYF
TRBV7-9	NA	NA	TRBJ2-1	TGTGCCAGCAGCTTGGGAGATTGGTCGTACAATGAGCAGTTCTTC	CASSLGDWSYNEQFF
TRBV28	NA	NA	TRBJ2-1	TGTGCCAGCGAGAGGATGAGGACTTTATACAATGAGCAGTTCTTC	CASERMRTLYNEQFF
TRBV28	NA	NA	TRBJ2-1	TGTGCCAGCCTAAGGAGCTCCTACAATGAGCAGTTCTTC	CASLRSSYNEQFF
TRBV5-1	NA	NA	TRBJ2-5	TGCGCCAGCAGCCTAGGACTAAGCGGCCAAGAGACCCAGTACTTC	CASSLGLSGQETQYF
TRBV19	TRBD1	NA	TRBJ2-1	TGTGCCAGTAGTCAACACCCCGGACAGGGGCCCTACAATGAGCAGTTCTTC	CASSQHPGQGPYNEQFF
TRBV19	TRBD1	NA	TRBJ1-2	TGTGCCAGTAGTAGAAATCTGGACAGGGCTTATGGCTACACCTTC	CASSRNLDRAYGYTF
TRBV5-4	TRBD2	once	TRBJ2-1	TGTGCCAGCAGCTTAGCGGGACGGGTCGGTGAGCAGTTCTTC	CASSLAGRVGEQFF
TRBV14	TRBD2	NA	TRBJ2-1	TGTGCCAGCAGCCAACGAGCGGGAGCCCTTTACTACAATGAGCAGTTCTTC	CASSQRAGALYYNEQFF
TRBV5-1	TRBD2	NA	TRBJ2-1	TGCGCCAGCAGCTTGTTGGATTTAGCGGGTTCTAACAATGAGCAGTTCTTC	CASSLLDLAGSNNEQFF
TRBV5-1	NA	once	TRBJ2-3	TGCGCCAGCAGCTGGAGGGCTGGCGGGACAGATACGCAGTATTTT	CASSWRAGGTDTQYF
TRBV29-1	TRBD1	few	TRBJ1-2	TGCAGCGTTACTATGGAGGACAGGTTGGGAACTAACTATGGCTACACCTTC	CSVTMEDRLGTNYGYTF
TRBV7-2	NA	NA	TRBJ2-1	TGTGCCAGCAGCTTAGAAGGGACTCAGAACAATGAGCAGTTCTTC	CASSLEGTQNNEQFF
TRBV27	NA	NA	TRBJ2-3	TGTGCCAGCAGTTTTATCGGCCGCGGCAGGGTATCAGATACGCAGTATTTT	CASSFIGRGRVSDTQYF
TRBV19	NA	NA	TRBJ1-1	TGTGCCAGTAGTATGTGGCCCGATAACACTGAAGCTTTCTTT	CASSMWPDNTEAFF
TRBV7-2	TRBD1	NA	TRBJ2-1	TGTGCCAGCAGCTTAGACAGGGGGTCCTACAATGAGCAGTTCTTC	CASSLDRGSYNEQFF
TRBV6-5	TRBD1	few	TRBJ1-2	TGTGCCAGCAGTGCACAGGGGAACTATGGCTACACCTTC	CASSAQGNYGYTF
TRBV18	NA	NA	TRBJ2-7	TGTGCCAGCTCACCACCGGGTCCGGGGATCCACGAGCAGTACTTC	CASSPPGPGIHEQYF
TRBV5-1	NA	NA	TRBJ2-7	TGCGCCAGCAGCTCGACAGGAAACTCCTACGAGCAGTACTTC	CASSSTGNSYEQYF
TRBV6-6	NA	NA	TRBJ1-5	TGTGCCAGCAGTTACTCGATGGGGGGGTCCCAGCCCCAGCATTTT	CASSYSMGGSQPQHF
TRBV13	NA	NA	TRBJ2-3	TGTGCCAGCAGCTTAGGACAGGGACCAGATACGCAGTATTTT	CASSLGQGPDTQYF
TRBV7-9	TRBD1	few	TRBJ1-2	TGTGCCAGCAGCCCGGGACAGGGCTATGGCTACACCTTC	CASSPGQGYGYTF
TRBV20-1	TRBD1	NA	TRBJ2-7	TGCAGTGCCGGGACAGACTACGAGCAGTACTTC	CSAGTDYEQYF
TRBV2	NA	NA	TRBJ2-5	TGTGCCAGCGGCGACGCACCCCCGGGAACTGGAGAGACCCAGTACTTC	CASGDAPPGTGETQYF
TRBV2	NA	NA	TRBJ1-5	TGTGCCAGCAGTGAATTGGACAGTGAGTATCAGCCCCAGCATTTT	CASSELDSEYQPQHF
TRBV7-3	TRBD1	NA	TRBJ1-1	TGTGCCAGCAGCAGTCATAACAGGGGAGCCACTGAAGCTTTCTTT	CASSSHNRGATEAFF
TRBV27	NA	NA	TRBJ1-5	TGTGCCAGCAGTTTTAACAGGAATCAGCCCCAGCATTTT	CASSFNRNQPQHF
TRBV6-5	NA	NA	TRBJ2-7	TGTGCCACCAAACAGGATCCCTACGAGCAGTACTTC	CATKQDPYEQYF